The 23 T cell receptor beta chains in this list originate from one sample, sequenced in a study of shared clonotypes between healthy human individuals. The repertoire was sequenced with immunoSEQ multiplex PCR; TCRdb's copy has only in-frame clones and lacks some. This table holds 2,500,000 or so clones, roughly 93% found once. The sample consisted of naive CD4+ T cells from PBMCs. As to subset: CD45RA+ positively selected. The receptors were gathered from a man aged 18 to 29 in good health. Some clones in this sample may be carry-over from other donors' samples.

The V and J genes are TRBV19 and TRBJ1-1; the D is unclear. CDR1 is LNHDA and CDR2 is SQIVND in the germline V gene (reference sequence). This CDR3 has 14 residues. The germline V and J ends were trimmed by 6 bases and 1 base, with 12 bases remaining between them. In DNA, the CDR3 is TGTGCCAGTAGGGAACATCCGAAGAACACTGAAGCTTTCTTT. It codes for CASREHPKNTEAFF.

The V and J genes are TRBV27 and TRBJ2-1; 7 bases are a match to TRBD2. V trimming: 6 bases; J trimming: 2 bases; junction bases outside the gene matches: 10. Germline V gene data show CDR1 as MNHEY and CDR2 as SMNVEV (reference sequence). The CDR3 spans 16 residues. The CDR3 spells CASRGALAATYNEQFF. CDR3 DNA: TGTGCCAGCAGAGGGGCCCTAGCGGCCACCTACAATGAGCAGTTCTTC.

The chain's CDR3 is CASSFQDRVVRTQYF. As DNA, the CDR3 is TGTGCCAGCAGTTTCCAGGACAGGGTGGTTCGGACGCAGTATTTT. The chain links TRBV28 to TRBJ2-3; 8 bases line up with TRBD1. Germline V CDR1 and CDR2: MDHEN, SYDVKM. This CDR3 region has 15 residues. With V trimmed by 3 bases and J by 9 bases, 11 bases remained unmatched.

The V and J genes are TRBV2 and TRBJ2-1; TRBD1 matches at 8 bases. V shed 6 bases, J shed 6 bases, and the junction held 10 bases outside the gene matches. Germline V gives CDR1 SNHLY, CDR2 FYNNEI. The CDR3 has 15 residues. The CDR3: CASREIQGESNEQFF. Written as DNA, the CDR3 is TGTGCCAGCAGGGAAATACAGGGGGAGTCCAATGAGCAGTTCTTC.

This chain connects TRBV28 to TRBJ2-5; no firm D call. CDR3 length equals 13 residues. Germline loops: CDR1 MDHEN, CDR2 SYDVKM. Deletions cut 3 bases from V and 5 bases from J, with 10 bases between. The CDR3 spells CASSFYSMETQYF. The CDR3 DNA reads as TGTGCCAGCAGTTTCTATTCAATGGAGACCCAGTACTTC.

The chain uses TRBV6-1 and TRBJ2-3; 11 nucleotides line up with TRBD2. J gave up 4 bases and V 9 bases, and 3 bases lay outside the gene matches. The CDR3 length is 13 residues. Germline V gene data show CDR1 as MNHNS and CDR2 as SASEGT. The CDR3 sequence: CASTSGRADTQYF. CDR3 coding DNA: TGTGCCAGTACTAGCGGGAGAGCAGATACGCAGTATTTT.

The chain carries TRBV9 and TRBJ2-1; D might be TRBD2 (5 bases). Trimming shortened V by 0 bases and J by 3 bases, and 10 bases separated the two germline ends. CDR1 and CDR2 from the germline V gene are SGDLS and YYNGEE. This CDR3 contains 15 residues. The CDR3 here is CASSVVGRNYNEQFF. The CDR3 coding sequence is TGTGCCAGCAGCGTAGTGGGGAGAAACTACAATGAGCAGTTCTTC.

The V call is TRBV7-3, the J call TRBJ2-2; no firm D call. The V end lost 2 bases, the J end lost 7 bases, and 5 bases lay between the germline ends. Germline V gives CDR1 SGHTA, CDR2 FQGTGA. This CDR3 spans 12 amino acids. The CDR3 DNA reads as TGTGCCAGCAGCTTATTTGGCGGGGAGCTGTTTTTT. Translation: CASSLFGGELFF.

The chain carries TRBV27 and TRBJ1-5; TRBD1 is a possible D gene (5 bases). Germline V gene lookup returns CDR1 MNHEY and CDR2 SMNVEV (reference sequence). This CDR3 contains 14 residues. The V end lost 5 bases, the J end lost 7 bases, and 15 bases lay between the germline ends. The CDR3 DNA is TGTGCCAGCAGTCAAACTGGGGGTAGGCAGCCCCAGCATTTT. Residues: CASSQTGGRQPQHF.

This clone showed up just once. The V gene is TRBV7-2, the J gene TRBJ1-1, with D unclear. V lost 3 bases and J lost 7, with 12 bases in between. Per the germline V gene, CDR1 is SGHTA and CDR2 is FQGNSA. The CDR3 has 13 amino acids. The CDR3 loop reads CASSFLYRSEAFF. The CDR3 nucleotides are TGTGCCAGCAGCTTCCTATACCGCAGTGAAGCTTTCTTT.

Points on this clone: Other DNA sequences in this sample translate to the same CDR3. The chain recombines TRBV5-1 with TRBJ2-3; D not resolved. Between the trimmed V and J ends, which lost 4 bases and 0 bases, there was a span of 6 bases. This CDR3 comprises 13 residues. Germline loops: CDR1 SGHRS, CDR2 YFSETQ. CDR3 in DNA: TGCGCCAGCAGCCCAACTAGCACAGATACGCAGTATTTT. As protein: CASSPTSTDTQYF.

This clone has only one observation. The chain has TRBV7-9 and TRBJ2-7; perhaps TRBD2 as D (7 bases). Trimming pared 4 bases from V and 8 bases from J, leaving 21 bases between. In germline, CDR1 is SEHNR, CDR2 FQNEAQ (reference sequence). This CDR3 is 15 amino acids long. The CDR3 nucleotides are TGTGCCAGCAGCTCACCCACGGGGGGCCACAAGCAGCAGTACTTC. Translating it yields CASSSPTGGHKQQYF.

CDR3: CASSQAGTSGTGELFF. The CDR3 nucleotides are TGTGCCAGCAGCCAAGCAGGGACTAGCGGTACCGGGGAGCTGTTTTTT. The gene calls are TRBV4-2 and TRBJ2-2, with TRBD2 matching over 11 bases. The CDR3 is made up of 16 amino acids. Germline CDR1 LGHNA, CDR2 YNFKEQ. The trim removed 1 base at V and 5 bases at J, leaving 3 bases unmatched.

This clone was recorded once. The chain links TRBV2 to TRBJ2-3; 7 bases line up with TRBD1. The V gene's germline CDR1 is SNHLY and CDR2 FYNNEI. The CDR3 length is 16 residues. V lost 2 bases to trimming and J lost 0 bases; unmatched junction nucleotides: 5. The CDR3 coding sequence is TGTGCCAGCAGTGAAAGGCAGGGGGTTAGCACAGATACGCAGTATTTT. Translation gives CASSERQGVSTDTQYF.

The rearrangement links TRBV19 to TRBJ2-1; D possibly corresponds to TRBD2 (5 bases). Between the trimmed V and J ends, which lost 10 bases and 3 bases, there was a span of 10 bases. CDR3 length: 12 amino acids. The germline V gene encodes CDR1 LNHDA and CDR2 SQIVND (reference sequence). The CDR3 reads CAIQRFYNEQFF. DNA of the CDR3: TGTGCCATTCAGCGGTTCTACAATGAGCAGTTCTTC.

The rearrangement joins TRBV28 to TRBJ1-1; tentatively, D is TRBD1 (6 bases). The CDR3 is 14 residues long. Germline loops: CDR1 MDHEN, CDR2 SYDVKM. V was pared by 4 bases and J by 1 base, with 10 bases between. The CDR3, as DNA: TGTGCCAGCAGTTCTTCAGGGGAGAACACTGAAGCTTTCTTT. Amino acids: CASSSSGENTEAFF. Drawing the rest from reference TRBV28 and TRBJ1-1, the complete variable domain is DVKVTQSSRYLVKRTGEKVFLECVQDMDHENMFWYRQDPGLGLRLIYFSYDVKMKEKGDIPEGYSVSREKKERFSLILESASTNQTSMYLCASSSSGENTEAFFGQGTRLTVV.

The chain links TRBV28 to TRBJ2-3; tentatively, D is TRBD2 (5 bases). Germline CDR1 reads MDHEN; CDR2 reads SYDVKM. The CDR3 loop spans 15 amino acids. The germline V and J ends were trimmed by 4 bases and 0 bases, with 11 bases remaining between them. CDR3 nucleotide sequence: TGTGCCAGCAGTTCGCCGGGGTCTAGCACAGATACGCAGTATTTT. Amino acids: CASSSPGSSTDTQYF.

The chain joins TRBV18 to TRBJ2-5; 14 bases align to TRBD2. V shed 4 bases, J shed 2 bases, and the junction held 3 bases outside the gene matches. CDR1 and CDR2 (germline): KGHSH, LQKENI. There are 16 residues in the CDR3. The CDR3: CASSQGLAGVQETQYF. The DNA of the CDR3 is TGTGCCAGCTCACAGGGACTAGCGGGAGTACAAGAGACCCAGTACTTC.

The rearrangement joins TRBV7-3 to TRBJ2-1; D is ambiguous. The CDR3 spans 17 residues. The V end was cut by 5 bases, the J end by 1 base, with 18 bases between. Germline assignment: CDR1 SGHTA and CDR2 FQGTGA. CDR3 in DNA: TGTGCCAGCAGCGATAAGGTGCTGCATCCTTCCTACAATGAGCAGTTCTTC. Amino acid sequence: CASSDKVLHPSYNEQFF.

The gene calls are TRBV30 and TRBJ2-3; D is unresolved. Per the germline V gene, CDR1 is GTSNPN and CDR2 is SVGIG (reference sequence). The ends were cut back, 2 bases at V and 2 bases at J, with 29 bases in the middle. The CDR3 extends over 20 amino acids. The CDR3 DNA reads TGTGCCTGGAGTTTCCGCCGAGGAGACGTTAGGGCCCACCTCACAGATACGCAGTATTTT. Amino acid sequence: CAWSFRRGDVRAHLTDTQYF. Full variable domain (remainder filled in from reference TRBV30 and TRBJ2-3): SQTIHQWPATLVQPVGSPLSLECTVEGTSNPNLYWYRQAAGRGLQLLFYSVGIGQISSEVPQNLSASRPQDRQFILSSKKLLLSDSGFYLCAWSFRRGDVRAHLTDTQYFGPGTRLTVL.

V gene TRBV28 combines with J gene TRBJ2-3, with unresolved D. Per the germline V gene, CDR1 is MDHEN and CDR2 is SYDVKM. This CDR3 comprises 13 residues. V was shortened by 7 bases and J by 5 bases, with 13 bases between the two germline ends. The CDR3 coding sequence is TGTGCCAGCACCGTAACGGGCAGAGATACGCAGTATTTT. This gives the protein CASTVTGRDTQYF.

The chain links TRBV27 to TRBJ2-5; TRBD1 aligns across 7 bases. V lost 2 bases and J lost 0; bases outside the gene matches: 9. Germline V gives CDR1 MNHEY, CDR2 SMNVEV (reference sequence). There are 17 residues in the CDR3. The CDR3 DNA reads TGTGCCAGCAGTTTAAAGAGGACAGGCGGCTACCAAGAGACCCAGTACTTC. It is translated as CASSLKRTGGYQETQYF.

This chain links TRBV4-3 with TRBJ2-6, with TRBD1 matching over 11 bases. This CDR3 spans 20 amino acids. Germline V gives CDR1 LGHNA, CDR2 YSLEER. Trimming at V came to 3 bases and at J to 1 base, leaving 11 bases not matched to a gene. CDR3 sequence (DNA): TGCGCCAGCAGCCAGGACCGGACAGGGGGCTCCCAATCTGGGGCCAACGTCCTGACTTTC. The encoded protein is CASSQDRTGGSQSGANVLTF.